This T cell receptor (beta chain) appears in the sequencing data of a study of T-cell memory formation after mild COVID-19 (dated by TCRdb to the early 2020s). Study-level background: TCR sequence clusters from the two donors were largely donor specific. The cohort comprised two young, previously healthy adult volunteers, one female and one male. T-cell clones expanding and contracting after mild COVID-19 in a couple of donors were tracked by longitudinal TCRalpha and TCRbeta repertoire sequencing.

The sequencer was an Illumina NovaSeq 6000. TCRalpha and TCRbeta cDNA libraries were built by 5'RACE with constant-segment primers, adding sample barcodes and unique molecular identifiers. RNA was extracted from every sample with Trizol reagent. The libraries were amplified in two PCR steps, and the second step added a second sample barcode and Illumina TruSeq adapters. Sequencing of the libraries was done on an Illumina NovaSeq, producing 2 x 150 bp paired-end reads. As for the original processing: Reads were demultiplexed and collapsed into UMI-guided consensus sequences with migec v1.2.7. Using mixcr v2.1.11, UMI consensuses were aligned to TRA and TRB V and J templates and then assembled into clonotypes. A clonotype was counted as expanded or contracted only when both edgeR and NoisET called the clonotype significant, with the noise models trained on biological replicates. For edgeR calls, the thresholds were a false discovery rate-adjusted p below 0.01 and a log2 fold-change of 1. As an exploratory analysis of dynamics, max-normalized trajectories of the 1000 most abundant clonotypes were examined by PCA with hierarchical clustering. The CD4 or CD8 phenotype of responding clones was assigned using the separately sequenced CD4+ and CD8+ repertoires. In TCRdb, the public reads were trimmed at Q25 with fastp and aligned with MiXCR, with productive beta chains retained. Each CDR3 protein gets just one entry, which takes the most common genes and DNA from the rows behind it. The V and J calls reflect TCRdb's pipeline rather than the authors' work. This sample has about 360,000 distinct CDR3 sequences in its table, and 10% to 15% of those were observed once. The ten largest clonotypes hold about 20% of the sample.

Study-wide findings and limitations: Contracting CD4+ clones were found mainly in CM and EM memory subsets, while CD8+ clones were enriched in EMRA. SARS-CoV-2 specificity was not confirmed for the second-wave clones peaking on day 37. Balanced CD4/CD8 phenotypes were observed for clones contracting from day 15 to 85, whereas a bias towards CD4+ was observed for a second wave of clones expanding from day 15 to 37. The study covered only a couple of mild cases, and larger cohorts including severe cases with pre-infection samples were considered necessary. Some responding clones were detected in pre-infection memory, suggesting pre-existing cross-reactive memory T cells joined the SARS-CoV-2 response.

This clonotype was observed a few times. The clone's antigen remains unknown. The sample holds no much larger clone one base away, and base qualities are not on file. V trim: 0 bases; J trim: 5 bases; unmatched bases: 5. The germline V gene (reference sequence) yields LNHNV for CDR1 and YYDKDF for CDR2. From the cysteine through the phenylalanine, the CDR3 covers 15 amino acids. Only CDR3 DNA remains: 45 bases, in frame from the first base. Ficoll-Paque density gradient centrifugation was used to isolate PBMCs. Sequencing used PBMCs or a T cell subset sorted from them (not recorded which). The sequence was obtained from a man in his late teens or twenties who had mild COVID-19 (a few samples of this study predate the infection). The sample titles of this study are shuffled in the database, so cell type and time point are left out; the donor was told from shared clones. The chain couples TRBV15 to TRBJ2-3, and 7 bases in between align with TRBD2. The nucleotides are TGTGCCACCAGCAGAGATTTCAGGGAGGGAGATACGCAGTATTTT. The translation is CATSRDFREGDTQYF.